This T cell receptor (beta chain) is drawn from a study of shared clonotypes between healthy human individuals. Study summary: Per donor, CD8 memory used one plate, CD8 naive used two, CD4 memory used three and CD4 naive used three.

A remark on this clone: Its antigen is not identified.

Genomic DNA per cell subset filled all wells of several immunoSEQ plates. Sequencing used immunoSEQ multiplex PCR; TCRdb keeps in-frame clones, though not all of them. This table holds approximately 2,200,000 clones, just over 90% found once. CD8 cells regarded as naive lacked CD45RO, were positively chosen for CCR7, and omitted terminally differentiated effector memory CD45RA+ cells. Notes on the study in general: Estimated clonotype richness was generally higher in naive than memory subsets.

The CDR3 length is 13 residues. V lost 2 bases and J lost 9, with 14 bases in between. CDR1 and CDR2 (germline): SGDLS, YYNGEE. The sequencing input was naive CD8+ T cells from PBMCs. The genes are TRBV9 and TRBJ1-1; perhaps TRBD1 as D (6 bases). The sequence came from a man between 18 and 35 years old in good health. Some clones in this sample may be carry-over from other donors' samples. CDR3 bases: TGTGCCAGCAGCGTTGTTTCAGGGGACAAAGCTTTCTTT. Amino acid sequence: CASSVVSGDKAFF. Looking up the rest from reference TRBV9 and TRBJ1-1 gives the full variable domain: DSGVTQTPKHLITATGQRVTLRCSPRSGDLSVYWYQQSLDQGLQFLIQYYNGEERAKGNILERFSAQQFPDLHSELNLSSLELGDSALYFCASSVVSGDKAFFGQGTRLTVV.